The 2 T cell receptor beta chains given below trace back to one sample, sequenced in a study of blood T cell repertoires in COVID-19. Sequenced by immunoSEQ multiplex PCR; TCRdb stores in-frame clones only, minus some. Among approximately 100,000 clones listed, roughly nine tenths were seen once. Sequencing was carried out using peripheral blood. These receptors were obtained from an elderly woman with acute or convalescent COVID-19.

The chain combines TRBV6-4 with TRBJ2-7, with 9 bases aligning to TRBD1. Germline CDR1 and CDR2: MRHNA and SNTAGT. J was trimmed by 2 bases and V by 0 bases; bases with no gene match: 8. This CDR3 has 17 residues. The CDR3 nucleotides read TGTGCCAGCAGTGACTCTTATGACAGGGGGTGTGCCTACGAGCAGTACTTC. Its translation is CASSDSYDRGCAYEQYF.

The CDR3, as DNA: TGTGCCAGCAACGTACAGGGCGGAACTGAAGCTTTCTTT. It translates to CASNVQGGTEAFF. This sequence joins TRBV12-3 or TRBV12-4 and TRBJ1-1, with D tentatively TRBD1 (6 bases). The CDR3 length is 13 residues. Trimming took 7 bases from V and 5 from J, leaving 14 bases between them.